Listed here is a single TCR beta chain. In germline, CDR1 is KGHSH, CDR2 LQKENI. The ends lost 8 bases at V and 8 bases at J; junction bases unmatched: 9. This CDR3 has 14 amino acids. Per the original data handling: Amplification with reference gene primers provided the estimates of nucleated cell counts. Sequencing was performed with immunoSEQ multiplex PCR; in TCRdb, only in-frame clones are kept and a portion is missing. V and J calls and clone size are given by that table; D and trimming were obtained from the DNA. The sample carries hundreds of thousands of clones, 70% to 90% recorded once. The data stem from a study of blood T cell repertoires in COVID-19. Study-wide background: Sources were T cells, B-cell-depleted T cells, or PBMCs; the material itself was cDNA or gDNA.

The J gene is TRBJ1-4, the V gene TRBV18, with TRBD1 matching over 9 bases. Sequencing input: peripheral blood. The sequence was obtained from a woman aged 45-65 years who had recovered from COVID-19. This chain's CDR3 is CASPIRDRDEKLFF. The CDR3 DNA reads TGTGCCAGCCCGATCCGGGACAGGGACGAAAAACTGTTTTTT. The whole variable domain, filled in from reference TRBV18 and TRBJ1-4, reads NAGVMQNPRHLVRRRGQEARLRCSPMKGHSHVYWYRQLPEEGLKFMVYLQKENIIDESGMPKERFSAEFPKEGPSILRIQQVVRGDSAAYFCASPIRDRDEKLFFGSGTQLSVL.